The 8 T cell receptor beta chains below were found in one sample sequenced in a study of memory CD8 T cells in hepatitis C reinfection. Only in-frame clones appear in the TCRdb table, and some are missing; sequencing was by immunoSEQ multiplex PCR. Of tens of thousands of clones listed, approximately 88% are singletons. Time point meaning: peak reinfection, 3 to 8 weeks after reinfection detection. The sorted cells went straight to TCR sequencing with no prior in vitro expansion. Sequencing was carried out using naive CD8+ T cells sorted from blood. Source of these receptors: a man between 18 and 29 years old with hepatitis C virus infection.

V is TRBV7-9 and J is TRBJ2-1; TRBD2 agrees at 7 bases. This CDR3 spans 17 amino acids. CDR1 SEHNR and CDR2 FQNEAQ come from the germline V gene (reference sequence). V was pared by 5 bases and J by 8 bases, with 18 bases of the junction left unmatched. The CDR3 sequence is CASSHMGGGWSLDEQFF. DNA of the CDR3: TGTGCCAGCAGCCATATGGGCGGGGGTTGGAGCCTGGATGAGCAGTTCTTC. Variable domain in full (rest from reference TRBV7-9 and TRBJ2-1): DTGVSQNPRHKITKRGQNVTFRCDPISEHNRLYWYRQTLGQGPEFLTYFQNEAQLEKSRLLSDRFSAERPKGSFSTLEIQRTEQGDSAMYLCASSHMGGGWSLDEQFFGPGTRLTVL.

V is TRBV9 and J is TRBJ2-3, with 7 bases identical to TRBD2. The CDR3 has 16 residues. J gave up 2 bases and V 0 bases, and 6 bases lay outside the gene matches. Germline loops: CDR1 SGDLS, CDR2 YYNGEE. In DNA form, the CDR3 reads TGTGCCAGCAGCGTAGTCAGCGGGACGTACACAGATACGCAGTATTTT. Translation: CASSVVSGTYTDTQYF.

Here the CDR3 reads CASSPVEELGDSNQPQHF. As DNA, the CDR3 is TGTGCCAGCAGCCCCGTGGAAGAGCTCGGGGATAGCAATCAGCCCCAGCATTTT. The V gene is TRBV11-2, the J gene TRBJ1-5; D is unclear. This CDR3 comprises 18 residues. V was pared by 5 bases and J by 0 bases, with 20 bases between. In germline, CDR1 is SGHAT, CDR2 FQNNGV.

V is TRBV29-1 and J is TRBJ2-1, with TRBD1 matching over 11 bases. The CDR3 runs to 14 residues. The germline CDR1 and CDR2 sequences are SQVTM and ANQGSEA. Trimming at V came to 5 bases and at J to 6 bases, leaving 6 bases not matched to a gene. The CDR3 sequence is CSVLRTGGLNEQFF. The CDR3 DNA reads TGCAGCGTTCTTAGGACAGGGGGCCTCAATGAGCAGTTCTTC.

J is TRBJ2-2 and V is TRBV9; D ambiguous. There are 13 residues in the CDR3. The V and J ends lost 4 bases and 4 bases respectively, with 8 bases between them. CDR1 is SGDLS, CDR2 YYNGEE, per germline. CDR3 amino acids: CASSSSSTGELFF. The CDR3 DNA is TGTGCCAGCAGCTCTAGTAGCACCGGGGAGCTGTTTTTT. The full variable domain, rest sourced from reference TRBV9 and TRBJ2-2, is DSGVTQTPKHLITATGQRVTLRCSPRSGDLSVYWYQQSLDQGLQFLIQYYNGEERAKGNILERFSAQQFPDLHSELNLSSLELGDSALYFCASSSSSTGELFFGEGSRLTVL.

V is TRBV4-2 and J is TRBJ1-5, with no clear D. Germline assignment: CDR1 LGHNA and CDR2 YNFKEQ. The CDR3 runs 14 residues. The ends were cut back, 5 bases at V and 2 bases at J, with 10 bases in the middle. CDR3 bases: TGTGCCAGCAGCTCCCTCACGGGCAATCAGCCCCAGCATTTT. Encoded protein: CASSSLTGNQPQHF.

This rearrangement joins TRBV30 to TRBJ2-1; D might be TRBD2 (5 bases). This CDR3 is built from 12 residues. Germline V lookup: CDR1 GTSNPN, CDR2 SVGIG (reference sequence). Trimming took off 0 bases at V and 6 bases at J, with 6 bases between the two ends. The DNA for the CDR3 is TGTGCCTGGAGTGTACTAGGCAATGAGCAGTTCTTC. This translates into CAWSVLGNEQFF.

The rearrangement joins TRBV21-1 to TRBJ1-1. TRBV21-1 is an annotated pseudogene. This CDR3 is built from 16 residues. The CDR3 sequence: CASTSIAGAMNTEAFF. CDR3 bases: TGTGCCAGCACCTCCATTGCGGGTGCAATGAACACTGAAGCTTTCTTT.